The next 2 T cell receptor beta chains were all read from a single sample in a study of low-dose radiotherapy and immunotherapy resistance in tumors. Priming of first-strand cDNA relied on TRAV- and TRBV-specific primers (covering alpha and beta chains). The authors ran about 20 PCR cycles to amplify TCRs with a constant-region primer and V-primer adapter. TCRdb ran MiXCR on the reads and lists one entry per CDR3 protein. Of about 12,000 distinct CDR3 sequences in the sample, roughly 71% were seen once. The receptor set was obtained from a human donor with advanced metastatic prostate, ovarian, gallbladder or colorectal cancer (not recorded which). This table probably holds off-target reads from a library built for another chain.

The rearrangement joins TRBV28 to TRBJ1-5; D perhaps matches TRBD1 (6 bases). This CDR3 is 16 amino acids long. CDR1 and CDR2 from the germline V gene are MDHEN and SYDVKM. Trimming removed 10 bases at V and 3 bases at J, with 22 bases between. CDR3 sequence (DNA): TGTGCCATCTCCTCCGGACAGAGAGTATCCAATCAGCCCCAGCATTTT. Its translation is CAISSGQRVSNQPQHF.

CDR3: CSVGYGTLSSYNEQFF. In nucleotides, the CDR3 is TGCAGCGTCGGATACGGGACTCTCAGCTCCTACAATGAGCAGTTCTTC. The rearrangement uses TRBV29-1 and TRBJ2-1, with a weak D call TRBD2 (6 bases). The CDR3 is made up of 16 amino acids. Trimming took off 6 bases at V and 0 bases at J, with 18 bases between the two ends. From germline, CDR1 is SQVTM and CDR2 ANQGSEA.